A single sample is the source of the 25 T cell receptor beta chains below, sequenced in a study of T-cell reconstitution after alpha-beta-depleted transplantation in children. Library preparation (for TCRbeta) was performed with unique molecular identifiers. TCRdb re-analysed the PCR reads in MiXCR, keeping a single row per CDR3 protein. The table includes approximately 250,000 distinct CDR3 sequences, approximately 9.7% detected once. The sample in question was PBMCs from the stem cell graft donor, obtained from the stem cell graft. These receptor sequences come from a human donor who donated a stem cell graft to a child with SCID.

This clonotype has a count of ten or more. CDR3 bases: TGTGCCATCAGTGAGGGGGGTCTGGATTCACCCCTCCACTTT. It codes for CAISEGGLDSPLHF. The chain is built from TRBV10-3 and TRBJ1-6; maybe TRBD1 (5 bases). V lost 2 bases, J lost 8 bases, and 10 bases lay in between. Germline values: CDR1 ENHRY, CDR2 SYGVKD. The CDR3 consists of 14 residues.

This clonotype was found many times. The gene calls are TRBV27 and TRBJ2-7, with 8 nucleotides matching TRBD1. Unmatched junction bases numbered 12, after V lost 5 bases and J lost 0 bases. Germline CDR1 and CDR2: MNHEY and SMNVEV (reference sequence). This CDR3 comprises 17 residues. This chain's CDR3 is CASSQRQGRGSSYEQYF. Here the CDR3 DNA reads TGTGCCAGCAGTCAAAGACAGGGGCGGGGAAGCTCCTACGAGCAGTACTTC.

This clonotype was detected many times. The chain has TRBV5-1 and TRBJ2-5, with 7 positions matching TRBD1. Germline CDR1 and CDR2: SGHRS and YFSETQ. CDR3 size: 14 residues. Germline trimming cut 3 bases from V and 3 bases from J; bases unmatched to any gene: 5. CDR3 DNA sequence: TGCGCCAGCAGCTGGGGACAGAGCAAAGAGACCCAGTACTTC. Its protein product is CASSWGQSKETQYF.

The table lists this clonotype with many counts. This CDR3 is CASSLGTGYNEQFF. In DNA, the CDR3 is TGTGCCAGCAGCTTAGGGACTGGATACAATGAGCAGTTCTTC. The chain carries TRBV11-2 and TRBJ2-1; a weak D match, TRBD2 (5 bases). Germline values: CDR1 SGHAT, CDR2 FQNNGV. Trimming removed 1 base at V and 4 bases at J, with 8 bases between. CDR3 length: 14 amino acids.

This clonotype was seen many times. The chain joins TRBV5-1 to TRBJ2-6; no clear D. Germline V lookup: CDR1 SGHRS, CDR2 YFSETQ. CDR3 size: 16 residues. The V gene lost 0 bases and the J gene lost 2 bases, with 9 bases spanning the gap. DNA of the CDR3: TGCGCCAGCAGCTTGGGACCAAATACTGGGGCCAACGTCCTGACTTTC. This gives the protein CASSLGPNTGANVLTF.

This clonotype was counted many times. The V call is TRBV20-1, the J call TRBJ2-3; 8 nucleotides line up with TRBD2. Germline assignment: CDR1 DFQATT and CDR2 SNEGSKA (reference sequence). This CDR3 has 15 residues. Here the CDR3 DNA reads TGCAGCTTCTTAGCGCGGGGGGCGAGCACAGATACGCAGTATTTT. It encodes CSFLARGASTDTQYF.

The CDR3 DNA reads as TGTGCCAGCCGGGACAGGGGGCCTCAGCCCCAGCATTTT. It yields the protein CASRDRGPQPQHF. V usage is TRBV19 and J usage is TRBJ1-5; 12 bases map to TRBD1. The CDR3 runs to 13 residues. Trimming removed 9 bases from V and 6 bases from J; junction bases left unmatched: 3. CDR1 and CDR2 (germline): LNHDA, SQIVND (reference sequence).

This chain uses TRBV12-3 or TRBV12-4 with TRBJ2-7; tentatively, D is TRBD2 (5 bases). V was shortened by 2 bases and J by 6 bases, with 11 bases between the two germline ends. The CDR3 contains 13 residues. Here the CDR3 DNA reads TGTGCCAGCAGTTTACGGGGTCCGGGCGAGCAGTACTTC. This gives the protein CASSLRGPGEQYF.

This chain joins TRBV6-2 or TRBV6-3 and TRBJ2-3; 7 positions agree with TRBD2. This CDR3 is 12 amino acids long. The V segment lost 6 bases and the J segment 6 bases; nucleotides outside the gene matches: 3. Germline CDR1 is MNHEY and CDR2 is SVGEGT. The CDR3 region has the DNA TGTGCCAGCAGCCAGGGAGGGGATACGCAGTATTTT. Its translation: CASSQGGDTQYF.

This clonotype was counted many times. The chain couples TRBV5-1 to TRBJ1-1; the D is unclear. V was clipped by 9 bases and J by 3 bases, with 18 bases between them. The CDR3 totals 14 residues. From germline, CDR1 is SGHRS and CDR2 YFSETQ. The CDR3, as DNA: TGCGCCACGTACTATCCTGGACGGGACACTGAAGCTTTCTTT. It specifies CATYYPGRDTEAFF.

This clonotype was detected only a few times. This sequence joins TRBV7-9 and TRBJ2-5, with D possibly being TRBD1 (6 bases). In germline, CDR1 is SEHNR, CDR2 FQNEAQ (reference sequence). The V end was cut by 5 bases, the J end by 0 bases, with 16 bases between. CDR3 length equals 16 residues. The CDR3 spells CASSSGQNTYQETQYF. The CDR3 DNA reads TGTGCCAGCAGCAGCGGACAGAACACGTACCAAGAGACCCAGTACTTC.

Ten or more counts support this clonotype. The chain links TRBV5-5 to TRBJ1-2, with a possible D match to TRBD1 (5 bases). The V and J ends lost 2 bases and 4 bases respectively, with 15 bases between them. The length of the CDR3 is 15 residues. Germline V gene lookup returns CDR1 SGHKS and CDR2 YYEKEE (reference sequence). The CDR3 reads CASSFGIGDFYGYTF. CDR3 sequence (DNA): TGTGCCAGCAGCTTTGGCATTGGGGACTTCTATGGCTACACCTTC.

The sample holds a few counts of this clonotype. CDR3 DNA: TGCGCCAGCAGCTTCGAGGGGGGAGAGACCCAGTACTTC. Translated: CASSFEGGETQYF. The chain combines TRBV5-1 with TRBJ2-5, with D perhaps matching TRBD1 or TRBD2 (6 bases each). Germline assignment: CDR1 SGHRS and CDR2 YFSETQ. The CDR3 totals 13 residues. The V and J ends lost 2 bases and 4 bases respectively, with 9 bases between them.

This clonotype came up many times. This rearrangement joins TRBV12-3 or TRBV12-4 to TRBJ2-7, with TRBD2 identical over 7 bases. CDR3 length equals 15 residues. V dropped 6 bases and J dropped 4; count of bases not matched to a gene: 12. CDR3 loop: CASSARTGGDYEQYF. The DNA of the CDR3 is TGTGCCAGCAGCGCTAGAACGGGGGGTGATTACGAGCAGTACTTC.

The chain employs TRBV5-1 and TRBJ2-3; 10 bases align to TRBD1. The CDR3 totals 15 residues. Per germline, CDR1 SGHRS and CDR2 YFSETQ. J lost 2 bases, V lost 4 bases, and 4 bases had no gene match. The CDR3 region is CASSPGTGDTDTQYF. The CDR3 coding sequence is TGCGCCAGCAGCCCCGGGACAGGGGACACAGATACGCAGTATTTT.

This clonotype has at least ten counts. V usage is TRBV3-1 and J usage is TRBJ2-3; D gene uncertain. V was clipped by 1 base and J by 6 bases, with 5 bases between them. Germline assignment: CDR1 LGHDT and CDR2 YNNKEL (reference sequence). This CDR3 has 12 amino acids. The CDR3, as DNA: TGTGCCAGCAGCCAAGCGTGGGATACGCAGTATTTT. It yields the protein CASSQAWDTQYF.

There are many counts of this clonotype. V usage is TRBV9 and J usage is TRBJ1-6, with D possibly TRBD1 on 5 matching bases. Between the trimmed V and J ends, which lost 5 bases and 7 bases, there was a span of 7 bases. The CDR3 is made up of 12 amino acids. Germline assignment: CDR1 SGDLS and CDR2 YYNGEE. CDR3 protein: CASSGANSPLHF. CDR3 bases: TGTGCCAGCAGTGGGGCGAATTCACCCCTCCACTTT.

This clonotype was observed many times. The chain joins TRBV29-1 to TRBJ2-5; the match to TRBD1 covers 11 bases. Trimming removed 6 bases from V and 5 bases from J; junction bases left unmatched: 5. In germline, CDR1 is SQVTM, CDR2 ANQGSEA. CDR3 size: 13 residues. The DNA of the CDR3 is TGCAGCGTCCCGGACAGGGGGCGTGAGACCCAGTACTTC. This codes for CSVPDRGRETQYF.

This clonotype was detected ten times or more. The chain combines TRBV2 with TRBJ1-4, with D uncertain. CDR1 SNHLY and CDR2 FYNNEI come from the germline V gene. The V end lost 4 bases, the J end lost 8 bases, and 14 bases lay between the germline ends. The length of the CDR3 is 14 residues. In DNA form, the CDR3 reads TGTGCCAGCAGTGGGGGTCCAATGGGAGAAAAACTGTTTTTT. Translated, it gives CASSGGPMGEKLFF.

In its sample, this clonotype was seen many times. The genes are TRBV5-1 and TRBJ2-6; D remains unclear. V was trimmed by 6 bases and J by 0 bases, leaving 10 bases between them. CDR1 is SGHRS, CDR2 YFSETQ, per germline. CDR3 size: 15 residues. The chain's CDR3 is CASMDGSSGANVLTF. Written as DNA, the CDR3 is TGCGCCAGCATGGACGGTAGCTCTGGGGCCAACGTCCTGACTTTC.

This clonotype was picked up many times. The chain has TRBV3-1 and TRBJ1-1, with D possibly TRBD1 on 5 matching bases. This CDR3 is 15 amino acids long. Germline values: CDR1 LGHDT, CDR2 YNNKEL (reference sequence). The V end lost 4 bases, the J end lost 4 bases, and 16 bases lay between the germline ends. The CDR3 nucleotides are TGTGCCAGCAGCCCCGGAAGGGGCTTTGGCACTGAAGCTTTCTTT. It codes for CASSPGRGFGTEAFF.

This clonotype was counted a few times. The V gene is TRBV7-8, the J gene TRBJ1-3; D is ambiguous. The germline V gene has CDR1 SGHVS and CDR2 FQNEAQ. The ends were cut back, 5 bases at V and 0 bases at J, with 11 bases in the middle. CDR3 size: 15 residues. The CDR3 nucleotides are TGTGCCAGCAGCCCGGCCCTTATCTCTGGAAACACCATATATTTT. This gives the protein CASSPALISGNTIYF.

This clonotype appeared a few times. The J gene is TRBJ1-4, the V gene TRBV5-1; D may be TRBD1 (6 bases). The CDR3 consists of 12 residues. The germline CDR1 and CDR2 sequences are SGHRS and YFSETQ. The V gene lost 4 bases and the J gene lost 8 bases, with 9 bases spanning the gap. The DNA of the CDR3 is TGCGCCAGCAGCAAGGACAGCGAAAAACTGTTTTTT. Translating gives CASSKDSEKLFF.

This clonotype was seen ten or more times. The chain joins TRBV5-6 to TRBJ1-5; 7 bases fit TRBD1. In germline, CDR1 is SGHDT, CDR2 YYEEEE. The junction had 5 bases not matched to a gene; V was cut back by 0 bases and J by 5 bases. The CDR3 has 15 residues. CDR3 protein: CASSLGQGVYQPQHF. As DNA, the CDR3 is TGTGCCAGCAGCTTGGGGCAGGGGGTGTATCAGCCCCAGCATTTT.

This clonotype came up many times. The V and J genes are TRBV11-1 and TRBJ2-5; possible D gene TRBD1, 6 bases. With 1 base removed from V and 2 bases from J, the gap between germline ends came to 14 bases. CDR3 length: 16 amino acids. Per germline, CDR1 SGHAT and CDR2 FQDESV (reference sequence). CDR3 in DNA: TGTGCCAGCAGCTTAGGAGAGGCAGGGGAGCAAGAGACCCAGTACTTC. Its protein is CASSLGEAGEQETQYF.